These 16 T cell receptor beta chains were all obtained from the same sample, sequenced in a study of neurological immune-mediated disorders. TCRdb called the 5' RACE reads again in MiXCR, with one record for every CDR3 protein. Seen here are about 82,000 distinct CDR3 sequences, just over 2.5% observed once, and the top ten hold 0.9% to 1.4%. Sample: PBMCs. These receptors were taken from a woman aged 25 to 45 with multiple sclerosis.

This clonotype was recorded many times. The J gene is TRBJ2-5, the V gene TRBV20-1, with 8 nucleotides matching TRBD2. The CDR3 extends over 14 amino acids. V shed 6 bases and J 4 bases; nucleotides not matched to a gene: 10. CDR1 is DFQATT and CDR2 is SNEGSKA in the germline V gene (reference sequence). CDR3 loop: CSARVGRGGETQYF. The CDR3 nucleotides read TGCAGTGCCAGGGTCGGGAGGGGCGGAGAGACCCAGTACTTC.

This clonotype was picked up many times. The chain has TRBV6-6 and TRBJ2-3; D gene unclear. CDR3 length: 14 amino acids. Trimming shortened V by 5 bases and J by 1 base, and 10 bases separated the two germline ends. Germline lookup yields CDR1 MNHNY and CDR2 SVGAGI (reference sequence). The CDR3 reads CASSDRARTDTQYF. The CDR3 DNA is TGTGCCAGCAGTGACCGCGCCCGCACAGATACGCAGTATTTT.

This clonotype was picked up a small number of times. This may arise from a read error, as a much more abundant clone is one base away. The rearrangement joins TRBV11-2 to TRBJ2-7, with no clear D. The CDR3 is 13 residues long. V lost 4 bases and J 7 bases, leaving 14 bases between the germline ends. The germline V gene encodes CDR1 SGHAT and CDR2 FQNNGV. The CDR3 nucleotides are TGTGCCAGCAGCTCGTCTATTGGGAAAGAGCAGTACTTC. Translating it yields CASSSSIGKEQYF. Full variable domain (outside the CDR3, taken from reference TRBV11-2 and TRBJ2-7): EAGVAQSPRYKIIEKRQSVAFWCNPISGHATLYWYQQILGQGPKLLIQFQNNGVVDDSQLPKDRFSAERLKGVDSTLKIQPAKLEDSAVYLCASSSSIGKEQYFGPGTRLTVT.

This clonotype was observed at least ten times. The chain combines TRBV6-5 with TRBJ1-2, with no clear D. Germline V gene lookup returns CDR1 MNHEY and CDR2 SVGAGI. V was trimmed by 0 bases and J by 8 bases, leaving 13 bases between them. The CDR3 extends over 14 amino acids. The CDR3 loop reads CASSYSGRTRGYTF. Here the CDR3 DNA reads TGTGCCAGCAGTTACTCAGGCCGAACGAGAGGCTACACCTTC.

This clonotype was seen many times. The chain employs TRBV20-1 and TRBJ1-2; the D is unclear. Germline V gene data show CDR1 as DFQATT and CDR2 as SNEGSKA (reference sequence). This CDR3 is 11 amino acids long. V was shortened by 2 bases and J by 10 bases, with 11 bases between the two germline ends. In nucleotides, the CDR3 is TGCAGTGCTAGACGAACACGGTACTACACCTTC. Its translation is CSARRTRYYTF.

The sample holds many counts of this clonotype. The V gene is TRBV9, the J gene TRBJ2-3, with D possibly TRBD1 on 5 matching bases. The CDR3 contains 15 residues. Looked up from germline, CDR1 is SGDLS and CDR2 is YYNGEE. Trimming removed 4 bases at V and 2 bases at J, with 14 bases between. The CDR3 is CASSSGFHLTDTQYF. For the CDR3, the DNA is TGTGCCAGCAGCTCAGGGTTCCACCTCACAGATACGCAGTATTTT.

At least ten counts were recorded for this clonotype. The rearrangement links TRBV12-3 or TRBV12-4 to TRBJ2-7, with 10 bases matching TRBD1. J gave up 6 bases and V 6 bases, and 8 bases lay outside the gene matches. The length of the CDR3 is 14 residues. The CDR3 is CASSKGQGMVEQYF. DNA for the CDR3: TGTGCCAGCAGCAAGGGACAGGGGATGGTCGAGCAGTACTTC.

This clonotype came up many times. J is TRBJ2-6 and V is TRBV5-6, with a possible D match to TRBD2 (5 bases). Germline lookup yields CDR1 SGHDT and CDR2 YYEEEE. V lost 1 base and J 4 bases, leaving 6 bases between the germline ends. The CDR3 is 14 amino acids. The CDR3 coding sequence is TGTGCCAGCAGCTTGCCGGGGGGGGCCAACGTCCTGACTTTC. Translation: CASSLPGGANVLTF.

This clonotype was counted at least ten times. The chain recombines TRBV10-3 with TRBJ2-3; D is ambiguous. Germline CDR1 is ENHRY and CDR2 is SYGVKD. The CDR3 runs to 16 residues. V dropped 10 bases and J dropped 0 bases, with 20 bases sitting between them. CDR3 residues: CATQQFQGASTDTQYF. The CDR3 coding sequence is TGTGCCACTCAGCAGTTCCAAGGAGCTAGCACAGATACGCAGTATTTT.

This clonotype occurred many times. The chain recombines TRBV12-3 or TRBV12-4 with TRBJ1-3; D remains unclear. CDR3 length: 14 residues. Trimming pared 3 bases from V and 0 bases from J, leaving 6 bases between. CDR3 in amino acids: CASSFGFSGNTIYF. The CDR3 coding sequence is TGTGCCAGCAGTTTCGGGTTCTCTGGAAACACCATATATTTT.

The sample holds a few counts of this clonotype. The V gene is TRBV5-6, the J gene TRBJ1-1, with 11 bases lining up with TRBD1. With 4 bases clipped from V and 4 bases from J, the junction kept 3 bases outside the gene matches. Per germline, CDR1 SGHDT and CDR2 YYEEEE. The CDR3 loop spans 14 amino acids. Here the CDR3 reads CASSGTGGGTEAFF. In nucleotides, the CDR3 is TGTGCCAGCAGCGGGACAGGGGGGGGCACTGAAGCTTTCTTT. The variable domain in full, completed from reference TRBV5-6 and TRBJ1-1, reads DAGVTQSPTHLIKTRGQQVTLRCSPKSGHDTVSWYQQALGQGPQFIFQYYEEEERQRGNFPDRFSGHQFPNYSSELNVNALLLGDSALYLCASSGTGGGTEAFFGQGTRLTVV.

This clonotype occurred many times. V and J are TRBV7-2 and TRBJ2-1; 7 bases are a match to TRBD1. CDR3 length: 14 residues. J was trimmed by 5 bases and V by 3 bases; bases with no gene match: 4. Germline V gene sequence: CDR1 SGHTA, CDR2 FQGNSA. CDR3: CASSFRDRNNEQFF. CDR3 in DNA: TGTGCCAGCAGCTTCCGGGACAGAAACAATGAGCAGTTCTTC.

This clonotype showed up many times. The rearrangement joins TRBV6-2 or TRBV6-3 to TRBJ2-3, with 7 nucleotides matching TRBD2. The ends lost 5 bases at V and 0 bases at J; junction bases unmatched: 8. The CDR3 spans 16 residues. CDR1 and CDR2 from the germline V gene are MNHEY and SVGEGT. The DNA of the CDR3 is TGTGCCAGCAGTCCAATAGCGGGTGTTAGCACAGATACGCAGTATTTT. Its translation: CASSPIAGVSTDTQYF.

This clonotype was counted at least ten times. CDR3 in amino acids: CATSDLGDSYNEQFF. CDR3 nucleotide sequence: TGTGCCACCAGTGATTTGGGAGACTCCTACAATGAGCAGTTCTTC. The chain carries TRBV24-1 and TRBJ2-1; no clear D. The CDR3 contains 15 residues. The V gene's germline CDR1 is KGHDR and CDR2 SFDVKD. V was clipped by 0 bases and J by 0 bases, with 5 bases between them.

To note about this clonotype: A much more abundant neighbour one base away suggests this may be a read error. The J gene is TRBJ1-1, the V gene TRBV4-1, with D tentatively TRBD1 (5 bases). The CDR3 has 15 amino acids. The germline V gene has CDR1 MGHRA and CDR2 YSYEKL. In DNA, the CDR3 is TGCGCCAGCAGCCACCATGCGCAGGGATTGACTGCAGCTTTCTTT. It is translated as CASSHHAQGLTAAFF.

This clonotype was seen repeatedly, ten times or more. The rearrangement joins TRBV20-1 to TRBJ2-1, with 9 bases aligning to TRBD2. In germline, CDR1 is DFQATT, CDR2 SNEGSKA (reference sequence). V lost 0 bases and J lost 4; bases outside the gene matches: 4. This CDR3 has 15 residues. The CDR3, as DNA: TGCAGTGCTAGAGATCCGCGGGAGGGTTACAATGAGCAGTTCTTC. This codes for CSARDPREGYNEQFF.